Given below is one TCR beta chain in context. Which antigen it targets is not known. One base away there is no much larger clone; base qualities are not given. The entry originates in a study of T cell responses to AZD1222 COVID-19 vaccine (TCRdb year 2021). With regard to the full study: AZD1222 recipients whose second dose came at about 4 weeks and those whose second dose came at about 12 weeks were combined into one group, since spike-specific TCR depth and breadth did not differ between the two schedules. TCR sequencing was performed for over 230 trial participants, of whom roughly 200 were given two doses of AZD1222 and approximately 26 were given two doses of MenACWY control vaccine. Trial participants were enrolled by age into subgroups of 18-55, 56-69 and 70-plus years, and 148, 28 and 57 TCR-sequenced participants, respectively, were included in these subgroups.

The CDR3 regions of human TCRbeta chains were subjected to immunosequencing. The authors processed their data as follows. Repertoire TCRs were matched against a reference library of SARS-CoV-2-specific TCRs generated with the MIRA antigen-specificity platform. Breadth was defined as the fraction of unique TCRs that were SARS-CoV-2-associated. Depth was defined as the fraction of total T cells that were SARS-CoV-2-associated. Using the MIRA data, every spike-specific TCR was mapped to the spike region that the TCR reacted to and assigned to either a CD4 or a CD8 class. Log10-transformed breadth and depth values were compared by one-way ANOVA with Sidak's multiple comparisons tests. TCRdb took over this immuneACCESS table, retaining in-frame rearrangements with V and J assigned. Such tables are incomplete; in checked studies, under half of the missing clones stem from an unresolved V gene, and the remainder is unexplained. Clone size and V and J calls were adopted from that table, with D and trimming inferred from the DNA. The sample has more than 110,000 clones on record, around 91% of them singletons. About 4.5% of the sample goes to the ten largest clones.

The CDR3 holds 14 amino acids from the cysteine to the phenylalanine. Only the CDR3 region is kept as DNA, spanning 42 bases read in frame from base 1. Trimming takes 4 bases from V and 7 bases from J, and the germline ends sit 13 bases apart. CDR1 is given as LGHDT and CDR2 as YNNKEL, both from the germline V gene (reference sequence). The intended sense of this specimen's time point label: baseline before first vaccination. Vaccinee samples were obtained from the UK trials COV001 and COV002, which included a single-blind randomized controlled phase 2/3 trial of AZD1222 (ChAdOx1 nCoV-19) in healthy adults. For TCRbeta chain sequencing, PBMC samples from trial participants were taken at day 0 and at day 28 after the second dose. What the study reported, not specific to this receptor: Reportedly, almost half of the unique spike-specific TCRs recognized epitopes lying outside the regions that are mutated in the B.1.351 and B.1.1.7 variants. The 56-69-year group was small, and its depth increase did not reach significance, likely because of low power. CD4 TCRs associated with the vaccine covered the entire spike protein, and the dominant responses were in regions 160-218 and 743-854. Most participants were white British and females outnumbered males, and the authors suggested that clonal diversity may have been underestimated. Because no day 14 peak-response samples were available, repertoires were characterized only after the peak T cell response. Conclusions about previously exposed vaccinees are limited because only 6 or 7 AZD1222 recipients were SARS-CoV-2 seropositive at baseline. A significant rise in spike-specific TCR breadth and depth was observed after two AZD1222 doses relative to day 0 and relative to MenACWY recipients.

The sample was peripheral blood, taken on day 0 of AZD1222 vaccination. This TCR derives from an adult in good health. This receptor chain uses TRBV3-1 (or the pseudogene TRBV3-2) and TRBJ1-4, with an unclear D gene assignment. The nucleotide sequence reads TGTGCCAGCAGCCCGCTGACCCCCAGTGAAAAACTGTTTTTT. Translated, this is CASSPLTPSEKLFF.